The 29 T cell receptor beta chains given below trace back to one sample, sequenced in a study of Ad26.COV2.S vaccination and SARS-CoV-2 variants. Treatment: around 19 received Ad26.COV2.S at low or high dose, single or two shots; a few received placebo; per-sample allocation not given. It was on day 63 after the first vaccine or placebo injection that samples were taken. The table came from immunoSEQ multiplex PCR; TCRdb's copy has only in-frame clones and leaves some out. The sample has around 300,000 clones; around 89% are singletons. Sequences were derived from peripheral blood, sampled in a trial of Ad26.COV2.S vaccine versus placebo. The receptors originated from a person aged 18 to 65 who received the Ad26.COV2.S COVID-19 vaccine or a placebo.

This chain connects TRBV27 to TRBJ1-1; D unclear. The CDR3 length is 14 residues. The germline V gene has CDR1 MNHEY and CDR2 SMNVEV (reference sequence). V lost 3 bases, J lost 5 bases, and 13 bases lay in between. CDR3 sequence: CASSFRGQLTEAFF. The CDR3 DNA sequence: TGTGCCAGCAGTTTTCGCGGGCAGTTGACTGAAGCTTTCTTT.

The chain links TRBV2 to TRBJ2-2; TRBD2 matches 10 bases. The CDR3 totals 22 residues. The J segment lost 0 bases and the V segment lost 3 bases, leaving 19 bases of the junction unmatched. In germline, CDR1 is SNHLY, CDR2 FYNNEI. CDR3 protein: CASSEGRGTSAWSPSNTGELFF. The CDR3 bases are TGTGCCAGCAGTGAGGGACGCGGGACTAGCGCCTGGTCCCCCTCGAACACCGGGGAGCTGTTTTTT.

The chain uses TRBV10-3 and TRBJ1-1; no definite D call. This CDR3 comprises 13 residues. CDR1 is ENHRY, CDR2 SYGVKD, per germline. V lost 2 bases and J lost 7, with 11 bases in between. In DNA form, the CDR3 reads TGTGCCATCAGTGAGATGGGCAGGCTTGAAGCTTTCTTT. Translation gives CAISEMGRLEAFF.

This clone was picked up one time. The chain couples TRBV25-1 to TRBJ1-1; D gene uncertain. Germline V CDR1 and CDR2: MGHDK, SYGVNS. CDR3 length equals 12 residues. Trimming stripped 1 base from V and 11 bases from J, with 11 bases between. CDR3 sequence: CASSESLAPAFF. The CDR3 coding sequence is TGTGCCAGCAGTGAATCTCTGGCGCCGGCTTTCTTT.

This sequence joins TRBV7-6 and TRBJ2-5; either TRBD1 or TRBD2 may fit D (6 bases each). The length of the CDR3 is 16 residues. Germline assignment: CDR1 SGHVS and CDR2 FNYEAQ. Deletions cut 4 bases from V and 2 bases from J, with 17 bases between. The CDR3 region is CASSSLGGTVQETQYF. Here the CDR3 DNA reads TGTGCCAGCAGCTCCCTAGGGGGGACGGTACAAGAGACCCAGTACTTC. Filled out from reference TRBV7-6 and TRBJ2-5, the complete variable domain reads GAGVSQSPRYKVTKRGQDVALRCDPISGHVSLYWYRQALGQGPEFLTYFNYEAQQDKSGLPNDRFSAERPEGSISTLTIQRTEQRDSAMYRCASSSLGGTVQETQYFGPGTRLLVL.

This clone was seen only a few times. The V call is TRBV18, the J call TRBJ2-1; TRBD2 agrees at 7 bases. The ends lost 4 bases at V and 7 bases at J; junction bases unmatched: 10. The germline gives CDR1 KGHSH, CDR2 LQKENI. CDR3 length equals 15 residues. For the CDR3, the DNA is TGTGCCAGCTCACGTCTCGGCGGGAGCGAGAATGAGCAGTTCTTC. Encoded protein: CASSRLGGSENEQFF. Full variable domain (outside the CDR3, taken from reference TRBV18 and TRBJ2-1): NAGVMQNPRHLVRRRGQEARLRCSPMKGHSHVYWYRQLPEEGLKFMVYLQKENIIDESGMPKERFSAEFPKEGPSILRIQQVVRGDSAAYFCASSRLGGSENEQFFGPGTRLTVL.

The V and J genes are TRBV4-1 and TRBJ1-1; the match to TRBD1 covers 9 bases. There are 16 residues in the CDR3. V was pared by 3 bases and J by 1 base, with 6 bases of the junction left unmatched. Germline CDR1 and CDR2: MGHRA and YSYEKL. CDR3 protein: CASSHGTGIGNTEAFF. CDR3 in DNA: TGCGCCAGCAGCCACGGGACAGGGATTGGGAACACTGAAGCTTTCTTT.

This clone has a handful of counts. The genes are TRBV6-5 and TRBJ2-7; 11 bases agree with TRBD1. J lost 6 bases, V lost 6 bases, and 4 bases had no gene match. There are 13 residues in the CDR3. Germline V gene sequence: CDR1 MNHEY, CDR2 SVGAGI. The CDR3 region has the DNA TGTGCCAGCAGGGGACAGGGGGAGGGCGAGCAGTACTTC. Translated, it gives CASRGQGEGEQYF.

This chain joins TRBV18 and TRBJ1-6, with D maybe TRBD1 (5 bases). V was cut by 4 bases and J by 7 bases, with 17 bases left in between. This CDR3 is built from 16 residues. Looked up from germline, CDR1 is KGHSH and CDR2 is LQKENI. CDR3 in DNA: TGTGCCAGCTCACTGGGACCTCCGACTGGGAATTCACCCCTCCACTTT. Amino acid sequence: CASSLGPPTGNSPLHF.

The V gene is TRBV19, the J gene TRBJ2-1, with TRBD1 as a possible D gene (6 bases). The CDR3 spans 21 residues. Germline CDR1 is LNHDA and CDR2 is SQIVND (reference sequence). V was cut by 3 bases and J by 3 bases, with 30 bases left in between. This chain's CDR3 is CASSIRAVARGRYSGYNEQFF. The DNA of the CDR3 is TGTGCCAGTAGTATTCGGGCGGTGGCCAGGGGACGGTACTCTGGCTACAATGAGCAGTTCTTC.

The gene calls are TRBV2 and TRBJ2-7; D remains unclear. CDR1 SNHLY and CDR2 FYNNEI come from the germline V gene. The CDR3 has 14 residues. V was shortened by 1 base and J by 0 bases, with 7 bases between the two germline ends. The CDR3 spells CASSEVVTSYEQYF. The CDR3 nucleotides read TGTGCCAGCAGTGAAGTTGTCACCTCCTACGAGCAGTACTTC.

The chain is built from TRBV7-8 and TRBJ2-5; D might be TRBD2 (7 bases). This CDR3 is 15 amino acids long. Germline CDR1 is SGHVS and CDR2 is FQNEAQ. Deletions cut 3 bases from V and 4 bases from J, with 15 bases between. CDR3 nucleotide sequence: TGTGCCAGCAGCTTCGAGGGAGGGGGGAGAGAGACCCAGTACTTC. Its protein is CASSFEGGGRETQYF. Supplemented by reference TRBV7-8 and TRBJ2-5, the full variable domain reads GAGVSQSPRYKVAKRGQDVALRCDPISGHVSLFWYQQALGQGPEFLTYFQNEAQLDKSGLPSDRFFAERPEGSVSTLKIQRTQQEDSAVYLCASSFEGGGRETQYFGPGTRLLVL.

CDR3 DNA: TGTGCCACCAGCAGAGTGGCAGGGGGTCAGCCCCAGCATTTT. The encoded protein is CATSRVAGGQPQHF. The chain couples TRBV15 to TRBJ1-5; 7 bases align to TRBD1. The CDR3 has 14 residues. Germline V gene lookup returns CDR1 LNHNV and CDR2 YYDKDF (reference sequence). The J segment lost 6 bases and the V segment lost 1 base, leaving 3 bases of the junction unmatched.

The chain uses TRBV5-4 and TRBJ1-2; 7 bases are a match to TRBD1. V lost 6 bases, J lost 4 bases, and 6 bases stayed unmatched. This CDR3 contains 13 residues. The germline CDR1 and CDR2 sequences are SGHNT and YYREEE (reference sequence). The CDR3 protein is CASKPGQPYGYTF. In DNA, the CDR3 is TGTGCCAGCAAACCGGGACAGCCCTATGGCTACACCTTC.

This sequence joins TRBV5-4 and TRBJ2-5; 8 bases line up with TRBD1. J was trimmed by 6 bases and V by 4 bases; bases with no gene match: 5. Per the germline V gene, CDR1 is SGHNT and CDR2 is YYREEE (reference sequence). The CDR3 loop spans 13 amino acids. In DNA, the CDR3 is TGTGCCAGCAGCACCCAGGGGGCCAAGACCCAGTACTTC. This gives the protein CASSTQGAKTQYF.

The gene calls are TRBV7-8 and TRBJ2-2, with a tentative D call TRBD2 (7 bases). The V end lost 1 base, the J end lost 2 bases, and 8 bases lay between the germline ends. The CDR3 extends over 15 amino acids. The germline CDR1 and CDR2 sequences are SGHVS and FQNEAQ. CDR3 nucleotides: TGTGCCAGCAGCTTAGGCGGGGGCAACACCGGGGAGCTGTTTTTT. It translates to CASSLGGGNTGELFF.

The gene calls are TRBV7-9 and TRBJ1-2; 7 nucleotides align to TRBD1. Germline V gene sequence: CDR1 SEHNR, CDR2 FQNEAQ (reference sequence). CDR3 length: 13 amino acids. V lost 4 bases to trimming and J lost 3 bases; unmatched junction nucleotides: 2. The CDR3 region has the DNA TGTGCCAGCAGCTCAACAGGGGACTATGGCTACACCTTC. It is translated as CASSSTGDYGYTF.

The chain uses TRBV2 and TRBJ2-1; 8 bases align to TRBD1. CDR3 length: 14 residues. Germline V gene sequence: CDR1 SNHLY, CDR2 FYNNEI. V shed 4 bases, J shed 6 bases, and the junction held 5 bases outside the gene matches. The CDR3 loop is CASSGTGLFNEQFF. The DNA of the CDR3 is TGTGCCAGCAGTGGGACAGGGCTATTCAATGAGCAGTTCTTC.

To note about this clone: The identical CDR3 is also encoded by other nucleotide sequences in the sample. CDR3 in amino acids: CASSLEGNTEAFF. CDR3 DNA sequence: TGTGCCAGCAGCTTAGAGGGTAACACTGAAGCTTTCTTT. This rearrangement joins TRBV11-3 to TRBJ1-1; unclear D gene. The CDR3 loop spans 13 amino acids. V gave up 0 bases and J gave up 2 bases, with 4 bases separating them. CDR1 SGHNT and CDR2 YENEEA come from the germline V gene.

This clone came up once. The chain couples TRBV24-1 to TRBJ1-5; weak D call: TRBD1 (5 bases). Trimming pared 2 bases from V and 6 bases from J, leaving 10 bases between. In germline, CDR1 is KGHDR, CDR2 SFDVKD. The CDR3 has 14 amino acids. CDR3 sequence reads: CATSDSRVGQPQHF. The CDR3 DNA reads as TGTGCCACCAGTGATTCCAGGGTGGGTCAGCCCCAGCATTTT.

This clone was recorded once. Other DNA sequences in this specimen translate into the identical CDR3. The chain links TRBV18 to TRBJ2-2; 7 bases align to TRBD2. The CDR3 is made up of 16 amino acids. The germline V gene has CDR1 KGHSH and CDR2 LQKENI. The V segment lost 3 bases and the J segment 0 bases; nucleotides outside the gene matches: 4. The CDR3, as DNA: TGTGCCAGCTCACCGGTAGCGGGCTCGAACACCGGGGAGCTGTTTTTT. It specifies CASSPVAGSNTGELFF. Together with reference TRBV18 and TRBJ2-2, the CDR3 gives the full variable domain: NAGVMQNPRHLVRRRGQEARLRCSPMKGHSHVYWYRQLPEEGLKFMVYLQKENIIDESGMPKERFSAEFPKEGPSILRIQQVVRGDSAAYFCASSPVAGSNTGELFFGEGSRLTVL.

CDR3 coding DNA: TGTGCCAGTAGTCCTAAGACAGGGGTCTATGGCTACACCTTC. Translating it yields CASSPKTGVYGYTF. This chain links TRBV19 with TRBJ1-2, with TRBD1 matching over 8 bases. Germline lookup yields CDR1 LNHDA and CDR2 SQIVND (reference sequence). The CDR3 totals 14 residues. With V trimmed by 5 bases and J by 4 bases, 6 bases remained unmatched.

The CDR3 DNA reads TGTGCCAGCAGCTGGGGGGCCCCCACTGAAGCTTTCTTT. Its translation: CASSWGAPTEAFF. V and J are TRBV7-6 and TRBJ1-1; D may be TRBD1 (6 bases). V was clipped by 4 bases and J by 4 bases, with 10 bases between them. This CDR3 is built from 13 residues. Germline values: CDR1 SGHVS, CDR2 FNYEAQ.

The V gene is TRBV30, the J gene TRBJ2-1, with 7 bases fitting TRBD2. Germline V gene lookup returns CDR1 GTSNPN and CDR2 SVGIG (reference sequence). V shed 0 bases, J shed 6 bases, and the junction held 5 bases outside the gene matches. The CDR3 totals 14 residues. The CDR3 coding sequence is TGTGCCTGGAGTGTGCGGCGGGAGTTCAATGAGCAGTTCTTC. Amino acids: CAWSVRREFNEQFF.

The chain employs TRBV19 and TRBJ2-1; D gene unclear. The germline V and J ends were trimmed by 5 bases and 7 bases, with 12 bases remaining between them. The CDR3 is 13 residues long. Germline values: CDR1 LNHDA, CDR2 SQIVND (reference sequence). CDR3 protein: CASSPGRVNEQFF. The CDR3 region has the DNA TGTGCCAGTAGTCCCGGTAGGGTAAATGAGCAGTTCTTC.

The chain couples TRBV20-1 to TRBJ2-1; 11 bases fit TRBD2. Germline V gene data show CDR1 as DFQATT and CDR2 as SNEGSKA (reference sequence). The CDR3 sequence is 18 residues long. The junction had 14 bases not matched to a gene; V was cut back by 3 bases and J by 4 bases. CDR3 in amino acids: CSASMASGRYSTYNEQFF. In DNA form, the CDR3 reads TGCAGTGCTAGTATGGCTAGCGGGAGGTACAGTACTTACAATGAGCAGTTCTTC.

V and J are TRBV4-3 and TRBJ2-5, with D perhaps TRBD2 (6 bases). V was clipped by 0 bases and J by 6 bases, with 11 bases between them. This CDR3 is built from 14 residues. Germline loops: CDR1 LGHNA, CDR2 YSLEER. This chain's CDR3 is CASSQDLAGKTQYF. The CDR3 DNA follows: TGCGCCAGCAGCCAAGACTTGGCGGGGAAGACCCAGTACTTC.

The DNA for the CDR3 is TGTGCCAGCAGCTTTCCACAGGGCGCCAATTCACCCCTCCACTTT. Translation: CASSFPQGANSPLHF. The chain recombines TRBV7-9 with TRBJ1-6; D perhaps matches TRBD1 (6 bases). The V end was cut by 3 bases, the J end by 7 bases, with 13 bases between. Germline CDR1 reads SEHNR; CDR2 reads FQNEAQ (reference sequence). The CDR3 totals 15 residues.

The CDR3 DNA is TGTGCCAGCTCGCATGGACCGGGGGGGAATTCACCCCTCCACTTT. It encodes CASSHGPGGNSPLHF. V gene TRBV18 combines with J gene TRBJ1-6, with D possibly being TRBD1 (5 bases). Deletions cut 6 bases from V and 7 bases from J, with 16 bases between. CDR1 and CDR2 from the germline V gene are KGHSH and LQKENI. The CDR3 covers 15 residues.